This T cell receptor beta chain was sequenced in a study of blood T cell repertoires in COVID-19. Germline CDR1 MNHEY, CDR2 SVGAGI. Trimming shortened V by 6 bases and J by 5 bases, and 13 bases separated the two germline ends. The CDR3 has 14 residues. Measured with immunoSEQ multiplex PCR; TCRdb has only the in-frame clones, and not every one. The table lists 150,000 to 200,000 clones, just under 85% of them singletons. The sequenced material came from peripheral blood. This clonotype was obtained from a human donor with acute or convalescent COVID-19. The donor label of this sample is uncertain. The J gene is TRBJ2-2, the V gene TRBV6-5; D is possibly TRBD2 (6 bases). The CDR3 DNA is TGTGCCAGCAGCGCGTCCGGGAGTACCGGGGAGCTGTTTTTT. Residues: CASSASGSTGELFF.